The 18 T cell receptor beta chains presented below share a single source sample, sequenced in a study of beta chain features in type 1 diabetes. What was sequenced were expressed TCRB transcripts, since all of the isolated RNA had been reverse transcribed. Generated by immunoSEQ multiplex PCR, the TCRdb table keeps only in-frame clones and is missing some. The profile shows around 500,000 clones, 30% of them singletons. Sequences were obtained from naive CD4+ T cells from blood. The receptors come from a man younger than 35 in good health.

This chain joins TRBV7-3 and TRBJ2-3; the D gene is possibly TRBD2 (6 bases). Trimming stripped 5 bases from V and 6 bases from J, with 15 bases between. The CDR3 contains 14 residues. Germline-derived CDR1 and CDR2 are SGHTA and FQGTGA. For the CDR3, the DNA is TGTGCCAGCAGCCCGTCACCCGGAGGGGATACGCAGTATTTT. It encodes CASSPSPGGDTQYF.

The CDR3 region is CASSLGVSGYTGELFF. The CDR3 DNA sequence: TGTGCCAGCAGCTTAGGCGTTAGCGGATACACCGGGGAGCTGTTTTTT. The V and J genes are TRBV11-2 and TRBJ2-2, with D possibly being TRBD2 (6 bases). The CDR3 contains 16 residues. CDR1 is SGHAT and CDR2 is FQNNGV in the germline V gene. V lost 1 base, J lost 3 bases, and 12 bases lay in between.

The rearrangement uses TRBV4-2 and TRBJ2-1, with a possible D match to TRBD1 (5 bases). CDR1 is LGHNA and CDR2 is YNFKEQ in the germline V gene. The V end was cut by 4 bases, the J end by 3 bases, with 16 bases between. The length of the CDR3 is 16 residues. CDR3 residues: CASSLSGALNYNEQFF. The CDR3 nucleotides read TGTGCCAGCAGCCTATCTGGGGCTCTTAACTACAATGAGCAGTTCTTC.

In its sample, this clone was seen a few times. The CDR3 nucleotides are TGTGCCAGCAGAGACCTCGACAGAAACTATGGCTACACCTTC. This encodes CASRDLDRNYGYTF. The chain links TRBV2 to TRBJ1-2, with D possibly TRBD1 on 5 matching bases. CDR1 and CDR2 from the germline V gene are SNHLY and FYNNEI. The CDR3 loop spans 14 amino acids. V was clipped by 6 bases and J by 2 bases, with 13 bases between them.

The genes are TRBV28 and TRBJ2-7; 7 bases align to TRBD2. Germline CDR1 is MDHEN and CDR2 is SYDVKM. The V gene end was trimmed by 11 bases and the J gene end by 4 bases; junction bases not matched to a gene: 2. The CDR3 has 10 residues. Here the CDR3 reads CAGGSYEQYF. The CDR3 region has the DNA TGTGCCGGCGGGAGTTACGAGCAGTACTTC.

CDR3 nucleotides: TGTGCCAGCAGGCCCCCCGCCAACACAGATACGCAGTATTTT. It codes for CASRPPANTDTQYF. The chain links TRBV6-1 to TRBJ2-3, with no clear D. V lost 6 bases to trimming and J lost 2 bases, with 12 bases between them. Germline V gene lookup returns CDR1 MNHNS and CDR2 SASEGT. This CDR3 has 14 residues.

The chain is built from TRBV6-1 and TRBJ2-7; D gene unclear. CDR1 and CDR2 (germline): MNHNS, SASEGT. V lost 6 bases and J lost 0, with 12 bases in between. This CDR3 has 14 amino acids. The CDR3 sequence: CASRPDRSSYEQYF. CDR3 in DNA: TGTGCCAGCAGACCCGACCGTAGCTCCTACGAGCAGTACTTC.

The genes are TRBV28 and TRBJ1-2, with a weak D call TRBD1 (6 bases). V shed 7 bases and J shed 0 bases, with 9 bases lying between them. Germline CDR1 reads MDHEN; CDR2 reads SYDVKM. This CDR3 has 13 residues. Here the CDR3 reads CASTGAANYGYTF. In nucleotides, the CDR3 is TGTGCCAGCACAGGGGCCGCTAACTATGGCTACACCTTC.

This clone was recorded a few times. The rearrangement uses TRBV9 and TRBJ2-1; D might be TRBD1 (6 bases). V was pared by 0 bases and J by 12 bases, with 13 bases between. The length of the CDR3 is 13 residues. CDR1 is SGDLS, CDR2 YYNGEE, per germline. The CDR3 sequence: CASSVGQGQGQFF. The CDR3 nucleotides are TGTGCCAGCAGCGTAGGTCAGGGGCAGGGGCAGTTCTTC. The variable domain in full, completed from reference TRBV9 and TRBJ2-1, reads DSGVTQTPKHLITATGQRVTLRCSPRSGDLSVYWYQQSLDQGLQFLIQYYNGEERAKGNILERFSAQQFPDLHSELNLSSLELGDSALYFCASSVGQGQGQFFGPGTRLTVL.

The chain combines TRBV5-6 with TRBJ2-3, with D possibly matching TRBD2 (6 bases). Germline V CDR1 and CDR2: SGHDT, YYEEEE. The CDR3 consists of 16 residues. Trimming took off 0 bases at V and 2 bases at J, with 13 bases between the two ends. Here the CDR3 reads CASSLGISGHTDTQYF. The CDR3, as DNA: TGTGCCAGCAGCTTGGGTATTAGCGGTCACACAGATACGCAGTATTTT.

V gene TRBV13 combines with J gene TRBJ2-1; unclear D gene. The germline V gene encodes CDR1 PRHDT and CDR2 FYEKMQ (reference sequence). Trimming cost V 6 bases and J 0 bases, with 15 bases left between them. The CDR3 consists of 16 residues. The CDR3 bases are TGTGCCAGCAGAGAACAAGTCCAACCCTCCTACAATGAGCAGTTCTTC. It translates to CASREQVQPSYNEQFF.

This clone was counted only a few times. The V and J genes are TRBV29-1 and TRBJ2-1; TRBD1 might be the D (8 bases). Looked up from germline, CDR1 is SQVTM and CDR2 is ANQGSEA. V was cut by 5 bases and J by 2 bases, with 16 bases left in between. The CDR3 consists of 15 residues. The CDR3 loop reads CSVLRGTGPYNEQFF. As DNA, the CDR3 is TGCAGCGTTCTGCGGGGGACAGGCCCCTACAATGAGCAGTTCTTC.

The chain links TRBV13 to TRBJ2-3; 9 bases align to TRBD2. The J segment lost 0 bases and the V segment lost 9 bases, leaving 7 bases of the junction unmatched. The CDR3 totals 15 residues. Per the germline V gene, CDR1 is PRHDT and CDR2 is FYEKMQ (reference sequence). Written as DNA, the CDR3 is TGTGCCAGTACGACTAGCGGAAGTAGCACAGATACGCAGTATTTT. Its translation: CASTTSGSSTDTQYF.

The chain carries TRBV5-1 and TRBJ2-3; 7 bases map to TRBD2. Germline V gene data show CDR1 as SGHRS and CDR2 as YFSETQ. With V trimmed by 2 bases and J by 1 base, 1 base remained unmatched. The CDR3 runs 14 residues. The CDR3 protein is CASSFAGGTDTQYF. The CDR3 DNA follows: TGCGCCAGCAGCTTTGCGGGAGGCACAGATACGCAGTATTTT.

The V gene is TRBV9, the J gene TRBJ2-3, with TRBD1 as a possible D gene (5 bases). The CDR3 runs 15 residues. Per germline, CDR1 SGDLS and CDR2 YYNGEE. V lost 0 bases to trimming and J lost 2 bases, with 10 bases between them. CDR3 loop: CASSVVKGDTDTQYF. CDR3 nucleotide sequence: TGTGCCAGCAGCGTAGTTAAAGGGGACACAGATACGCAGTATTTT.

This clone was seen once. The CDR3 region is CASTYRAEGRYEQYF. In nucleotides, the CDR3 is TGTGCCAGCACCTATCGGGCCGAGGGTCGGTACGAGCAGTACTTC. The rearrangement uses TRBV27 and TRBJ2-7; D is perhaps TRBD2 (5 bases). Germline CDR1 reads MNHEY; CDR2 reads SMNVEV (reference sequence). The V end lost 7 bases, the J end lost 4 bases, and 20 bases lay between the germline ends. This CDR3 has 15 amino acids.

This clone was seen only a few times. This chain uses TRBV18 with TRBJ2-5, with no clear D. The CDR3 sequence is 13 residues long. V was pared by 3 bases and J by 1 base, with 6 bases between. Germline V gene sequence: CDR1 KGHSH, CDR2 LQKENI. The CDR3 nucleotides are TGTGCCAGCTCACCGTTAGGCCAAGAGACCCAGTACTTC. This gives the protein CASSPLGQETQYF.

This clone occurred a few times. The chain carries TRBV6-1 and TRBJ1-2; possible D gene TRBD1, 5 bases. Trimming shortened V by 3 bases and J by 4 bases, and 12 bases separated the two germline ends. In germline, CDR1 is MNHNS, CDR2 SASEGT. This CDR3 is built from 14 residues. The CDR3 region is CASSETAGPYGYTF. CDR3 DNA sequence: TGTGCCAGCAGTGAGACAGCGGGCCCCTATGGCTACACCTTC.